The next 19 T cell receptor beta chains were all read from a single sample in a study of response to subunit inactivated influenza vaccine. One entry per CDR3 protein results from TCRdb running MiXCR on the RT-PCR reads. The sample carries hundreds of thousands of distinct CDR3 sequences, approximately 11% recorded once. This same sample was also part of a study on T cells expressing NK-cell markers. This second study says: TCR beta cDNA was generated via 5'RACE template switching incorporating UMIs.

The sequenced sample was PBMCs from blood, obtained on the day of vaccination. Every receptor here comes from a man aged 45-65 years who received an inactivated influenza vaccine.

This clonotype was recorded a few times. This chain joins TRBV7-2 and TRBJ2-1, with 8 bases fitting TRBD1. The CDR3 is 12 amino acids. CDR1 is SGHTA and CDR2 is FQGNSA in the germline V gene. V shed 5 bases, J shed 12 bases, and the junction held 6 bases outside the gene matches. The CDR3 nucleotides read TGTGCCAGCAGCCGCGACAGGGGAGGGCAGTTCTTC. Amino acid sequence: CASSRDRGGQFF.

The J gene is TRBJ2-5, the V gene TRBV4-2, with D possibly TRBD1 on 6 matching bases. With 2 bases removed from V and 4 bases from J, the gap between germline ends came to 14 bases. CDR3 length: 15 residues. The V gene's germline CDR1 is LGHNA and CDR2 YNFKEQ. CDR3 protein: CASSQSTGRGETQYF. CDR3 DNA sequence: TGTGCCAGCAGCCAATCTACTGGCAGGGGAGAGACCCAGTACTTC.

This clonotype showed up just a few times. This chain connects TRBV18 to TRBJ2-5, with 11 nucleotides matching TRBD2. The CDR3 spans 15 residues. The V gene's germline CDR1 is KGHSH and CDR2 LQKENI. V lost 4 bases, J lost 5 bases, and 6 bases stayed unmatched. CDR3 nucleotides: TGTGCCAGCTCACTTCCACTAGCGGGAGCGGAGACCCAGTACTTC. Protein: CASSLPLAGAETQYF.

J is TRBJ2-1 and V is TRBV2; either TRBD1 or TRBD2 may fit D (6 bases each). From germline, CDR1 is SNHLY and CDR2 FYNNEI. This CDR3 region has 12 residues. V was pared by 7 bases and J by 9 bases, with 13 bases between. CDR3 in DNA: TGTGCCAGCACCTTTGAGGGGGGTGAGCAGTTCTTC. Its translation is CASTFEGGEQFF.

The V and J genes are TRBV11-2 and TRBJ1-3; D gene unclear. V lost 0 bases and J 2 bases, leaving 11 bases between the germline ends. This CDR3 has 16 residues. The V gene's germline CDR1 is SGHAT and CDR2 FQNNGV. CDR3 DNA sequence: TGTGCCAGCAGCTTAGAACCCCCCCGGGCTGGAAACACCATATATTTT. This encodes CASSLEPPRAGNTIYF.

The chain links TRBV7-9 to TRBJ2-1; 7 bases are a match to TRBD2. Trimming removed 0 bases from V and 12 bases from J; junction bases left unmatched: 8. This CDR3 spans 14 amino acids. From germline, CDR1 is SEHNR and CDR2 FQNEAQ (reference sequence). CDR3 sequence reads: CASSLAVPREGQFF. The CDR3 DNA is TGTGCCAGCAGCTTAGCGGTCCCAAGGGAGGGGCAGTTCTTC.

This clonotype was observed a handful of times. The chain carries TRBV7-2 and TRBJ2-1; unclear D gene. CDR3 size: 13 residues. The germline V gene encodes CDR1 SGHTA and CDR2 FQGNSA. V shed 1 base and J shed 8 bases, with 9 bases lying between them. The CDR3 DNA follows: TGTGCCAGCAGCTTAGAAGTGGTGGATGAGCAGTTCTTC. This gives the protein CASSLEVVDEQFF.

This chain uses TRBV3-1 with TRBJ2-5; TRBD1 might be the D (5 bases). Trimming took off 0 bases at V and 1 base at J, with 15 bases between the two ends. Germline CDR1 reads LGHDT; CDR2 reads YNNKEL (reference sequence). This CDR3 spans 17 amino acids. The CDR3 bases are TGTGCCAGCAGCCAAGATCTCGGTACAGGCTCCCAAGAGACCCAGTACTTC. Its protein product is CASSQDLGTGSQETQYF.

This clonotype was seen only a few times. This chain joins TRBV9 and TRBJ2-3, with 11 bases lining up with TRBD2. J was trimmed by 2 bases and V by 4 bases; bases with no gene match: 12. Germline V gene data show CDR1 as SGDLS and CDR2 as YYNGEE. The CDR3 contains 18 residues. CDR3 protein: CASSTRGTSGAFTDTQYF. In nucleotides, the CDR3 is TGTGCCAGCAGCACCCGGGGGACTAGCGGCGCATTCACAGATACGCAGTATTTT.

This clonotype showed up many times. The rearrangement links TRBV12-3 or TRBV12-4 to TRBJ2-3, with unresolved D. V was trimmed by 4 bases and J by 2 bases, leaving 10 bases between them. CDR3 length: 14 amino acids. The CDR3 protein is CASSSPTITDTQYF. CDR3 DNA: TGTGCCAGCAGTTCCCCAACTATCACAGATACGCAGTATTTT.

This clonotype turned up a few times. The chain employs TRBV27 and TRBJ2-2, with D unresolved. The V end lost 6 bases, the J end lost 2 bases, and 13 bases lay between the germline ends. There are 15 residues in the CDR3. Per germline, CDR1 MNHEY and CDR2 SMNVEV (reference sequence). The CDR3 sequence: CASRGTAINTGELFF. CDR3 nucleotides: TGTGCCAGCAGGGGAACAGCTATTAACACCGGGGAGCTGTTTTTT.

The chain combines TRBV5-1 with TRBJ2-5; 9 bases agree with TRBD2. The CDR3 has 14 amino acids. Germline CDR1 and CDR2: SGHRS and YFSETQ. J gave up 4 bases and V 4 bases, and 5 bases lay outside the gene matches. The CDR3 DNA sequence: TGCGCCAGCAGCCCTCAGACTAGCGGAGAGACCCAGTACTTC. Its protein is CASSPQTSGETQYF.

By its share, this clonotype is medium-sized. The chain links TRBV12-3 or TRBV12-4 to TRBJ2-1; TRBD2 matches 13 bases. There are 15 residues in the CDR3. V was pared by 6 bases and J by 10 bases, with 9 bases of the junction left unmatched. CDR3: CASSPGTSGVGEQFF. The CDR3 nucleotides read TGTGCCAGCAGCCCCGGGACTAGCGGGGTGGGGGAGCAGTTCTTC.

The CDR3 nucleotides read TGTGCCAGCAGCCCGTCTGAACGGGTGACCTACTACGAGCAGTACTTC. This sequence encodes CASSPSERVTYYEQYF. V and J are TRBV7-6 and TRBJ2-7; D is unresolved. The CDR3 extends over 16 amino acids. V gave up 5 bases and J gave up 3 bases, with 20 bases separating them. The germline V gene encodes CDR1 SGHVS and CDR2 FNYEAQ.

This clonotype was counted only a few times. The chain has TRBV29-1 and TRBJ2-7; 11 bases match TRBD2. Germline V gene sequence: CDR1 SQVTM, CDR2 ANQGSEA. With 3 bases clipped from V and 7 bases from J, the junction kept 11 bases outside the gene matches. The CDR3 contains 15 residues. In nucleotides, the CDR3 is TGCAGCGTTGAGAGAGATAGCGGGAGGGCTGGGGAGCAGTACTTC. Translation gives CSVERDSGRAGEQYF.

This clonotype was detected only a few times. The chain combines TRBV5-1 with TRBJ2-3; D could derive from TRBD1 or TRBD2 (5 bases each). The CDR3 length is 14 residues. The V end lost 5 bases, the J end lost 0 bases, and 10 bases lay between the germline ends. Germline CDR1 is SGHRS and CDR2 is YFSETQ. The CDR3: CASRYGTSTDTQYF. CDR3 nucleotide sequence: TGCGCCAGCAGATATGGGACGAGCACAGATACGCAGTATTTT. The full variable domain, rest sourced from reference TRBV5-1 and TRBJ2-3, is KAGVTQTPRYLIKTRGQQVTLSCSPISGHRSVSWYQQTPGQGLQFLFEYFSETQRNKGNFPGRFSGRQFSNSRSEMNVSTLELGDSALYLCASRYGTSTDTQYFGPGTRLTVL.

The chain links TRBV7-2 to TRBJ2-7; TRBD2 matches 12 bases. V gave up 0 bases and J gave up 0 bases; unmatched junction bases: 3. Germline CDR1 and CDR2: SGHTA and FQGNSA. The CDR3 runs 17 residues. DNA for the CDR3: TGTGCCAGCAGCTTAGCACGGACTAGCGGGGACTCCTACGAGCAGTACTTC. Translation: CASSLARTSGDSYEQYF.

The CDR3 loop is CASSTRWGPYNEQFF. The CDR3 nucleotides are TGTGCCAGCAGCACTCGATGGGGACCCTACAATGAGCAGTTCTTC. The chain is built from TRBV7-2 and TRBJ2-1; D could derive from TRBD1 or TRBD2 (5 bases each). CDR3 size: 15 residues. Germline V gene sequence: CDR1 SGHTA, CDR2 FQGNSA. V lost 5 bases and J lost 2, with 13 bases in between.

This clonotype was observed at least ten times. The V call is TRBV5-1, the J call TRBJ2-5; D ambiguous. Germline values: CDR1 SGHRS, CDR2 YFSETQ. This CDR3 contains 12 residues. The V end was cut by 5 bases, the J end by 5 bases, with 10 bases between. In DNA form, the CDR3 reads TGCGCCAGCAGATGGGCCGGGGAGACCCAGTACTTC. This gives the protein CASRWAGETQYF.